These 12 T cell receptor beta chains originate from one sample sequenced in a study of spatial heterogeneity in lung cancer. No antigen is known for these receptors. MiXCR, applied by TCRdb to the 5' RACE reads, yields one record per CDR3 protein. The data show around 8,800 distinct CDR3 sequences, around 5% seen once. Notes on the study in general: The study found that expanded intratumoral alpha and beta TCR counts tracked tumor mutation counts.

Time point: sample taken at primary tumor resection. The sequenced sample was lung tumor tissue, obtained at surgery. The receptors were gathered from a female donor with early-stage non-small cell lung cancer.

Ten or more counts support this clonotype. CDR3 nucleotide sequence: TGTGCCAGCAGCTTACCATCCATAGCGGGAGGGTTGGAGACCCAGTACTTC. Protein sequence: CASSLPSIAGGLETQYF. The gene calls are TRBV7-6 and TRBJ2-5; 11 nucleotides match TRBD2. Per germline, CDR1 SGHVS and CDR2 FNYEAQ. J lost 5 bases, V lost 2 bases, and 10 bases had no gene match. CDR3 length: 17 amino acids.

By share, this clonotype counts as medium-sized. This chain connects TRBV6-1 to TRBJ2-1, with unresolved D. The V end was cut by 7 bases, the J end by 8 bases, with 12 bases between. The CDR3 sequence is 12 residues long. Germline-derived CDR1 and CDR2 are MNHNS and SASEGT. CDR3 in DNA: TGTGCCAGCAATCAGGTTGAGTATGAGCAGTTCTTC. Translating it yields CASNQVEYEQFF.

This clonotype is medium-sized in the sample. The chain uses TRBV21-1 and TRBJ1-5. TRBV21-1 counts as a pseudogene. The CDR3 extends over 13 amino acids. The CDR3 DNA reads TGTGCCAGCAGCAAATTCGGAAATCAGCCCCAGCATTTT. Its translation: CASSKFGNQPQHF.

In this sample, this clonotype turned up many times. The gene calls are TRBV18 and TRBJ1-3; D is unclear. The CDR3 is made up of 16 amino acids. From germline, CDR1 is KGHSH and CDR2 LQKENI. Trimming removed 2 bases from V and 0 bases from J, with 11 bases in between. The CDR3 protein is CASSPGWQVSGNTIYF. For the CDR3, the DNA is TGTGCCAGCTCACCAGGATGGCAAGTCTCTGGAAACACCATATATTTT.

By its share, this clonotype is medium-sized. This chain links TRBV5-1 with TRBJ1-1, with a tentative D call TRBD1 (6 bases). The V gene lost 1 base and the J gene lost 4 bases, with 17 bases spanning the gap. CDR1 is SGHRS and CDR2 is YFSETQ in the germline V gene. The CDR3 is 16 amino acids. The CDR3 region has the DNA TGCGCCAGCAGCTTGAGTATGGGGGGGCGATCCACTGAAGCTTTCTTT. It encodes CASSLSMGGRSTEAFF.

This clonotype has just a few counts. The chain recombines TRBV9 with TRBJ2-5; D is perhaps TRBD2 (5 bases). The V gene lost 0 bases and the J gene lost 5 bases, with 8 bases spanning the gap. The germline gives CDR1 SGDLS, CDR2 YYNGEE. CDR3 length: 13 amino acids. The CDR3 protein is CASSVVGEETQYF. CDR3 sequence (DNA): TGTGCCAGCAGCGTAGTCGGGGAGGAGACCCAGTACTTC. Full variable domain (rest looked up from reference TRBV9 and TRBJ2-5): DSGVTQTPKHLITATGQRVTLRCSPRSGDLSVYWYQQSLDQGLQFLIQYYNGEERAKGNILERFSAQQFPDLHSELNLSSLELGDSALYFCASSVVGEETQYFGPGTRLLVL.

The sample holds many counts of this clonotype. CDR3 sequence reads: CSVERAGGGYTF. CDR3 in DNA: TGCAGCGTTGAGCGCGCAGGGGGTGGCTACACCTTC. This chain links TRBV29-1 with TRBJ1-2; 7 positions match TRBD1. The CDR3 totals 12 residues. Trimming removed 3 bases from V and 7 bases from J; junction bases left unmatched: 5. The germline CDR1 and CDR2 sequences are SQVTM and ANQGSEA.

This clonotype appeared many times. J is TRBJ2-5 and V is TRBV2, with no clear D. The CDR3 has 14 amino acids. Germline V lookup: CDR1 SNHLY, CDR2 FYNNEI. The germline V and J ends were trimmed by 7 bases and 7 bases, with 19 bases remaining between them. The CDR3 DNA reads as TGTGCCAGCATGGGGTCTGTGACCTTCGGGACCCAGTACTTC. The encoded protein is CASMGSVTFGTQYF.

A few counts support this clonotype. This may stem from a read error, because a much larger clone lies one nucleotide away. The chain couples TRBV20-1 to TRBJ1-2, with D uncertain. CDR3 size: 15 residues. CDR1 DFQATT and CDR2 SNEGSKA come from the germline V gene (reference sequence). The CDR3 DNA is TGCAGTGCTAGAGTCCCGACACTTACCAGCTATGGCTACAACTTC. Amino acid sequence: CSARVPTLTSYGYNF.

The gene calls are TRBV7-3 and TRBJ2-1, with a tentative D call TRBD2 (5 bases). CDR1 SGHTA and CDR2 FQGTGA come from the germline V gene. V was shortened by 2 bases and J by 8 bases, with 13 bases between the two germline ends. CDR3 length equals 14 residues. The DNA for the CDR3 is TGTGCCAGCAGCTTATTCCCTCTAGCCGATGAGCAGTTCTTC. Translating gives CASSLFPLADEQFF.

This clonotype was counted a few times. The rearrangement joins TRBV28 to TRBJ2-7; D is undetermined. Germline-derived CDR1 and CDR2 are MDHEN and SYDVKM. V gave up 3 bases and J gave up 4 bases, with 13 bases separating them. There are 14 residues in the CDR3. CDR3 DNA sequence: TGTGCCAGCAGTTTTCCGGGTTCGGAGTACGAGCAGTACTTC. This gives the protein CASSFPGSEYEQYF.

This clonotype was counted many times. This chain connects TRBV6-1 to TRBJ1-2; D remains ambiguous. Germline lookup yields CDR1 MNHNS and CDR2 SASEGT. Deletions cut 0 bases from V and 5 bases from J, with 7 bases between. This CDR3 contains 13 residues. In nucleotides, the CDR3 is TGTGCCAGCAGTGAAGCTATGAGATATGGCTACACCTTC. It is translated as CASSEAMRYGYTF.